One and the same sample provided the 5 T cell receptor beta chains below, sequenced in a study of blood T cell repertoires in COVID-19. Measured with immunoSEQ multiplex PCR; TCRdb has only the in-frame clones, and not every one. The sample contains about 260,000 clones, 86% of which appear only once. The sequencing input was peripheral blood. The receptors originated from a man between 35 and 55 years old with active or convalescent COVID-19.

For the CDR3, the DNA is TGCGCCAGCAGTAAGAACCGGGGGGGGAAGGAGACCCAGTACTTC. It encodes CASSKNRGGKETQYF. V and J are TRBV10-1 and TRBJ2-5; 8 positions match TRBD2. CDR1 is WNHNN, CDR2 SYGVQD, per germline (reference sequence). The length of the CDR3 is 15 residues. Germline trimming cut 5 bases from V and 5 bases from J; bases unmatched to any gene: 10.

The V gene is TRBV5-1, the J gene TRBJ2-1, with 11 bases matching TRBD2. Germline V gene data show CDR1 as SGHRS and CDR2 as YFSETQ. V was pared by 4 bases and J by 3 bases, with 3 bases of the junction left unmatched. The CDR3 consists of 15 residues. Here the CDR3 reads CASSQGLADYNEQFF. CDR3 in DNA: TGCGCCAGCAGCCAGGGACTAGCGGACTACAATGAGCAGTTCTTC.

V is TRBV5-8 and J is TRBJ1-4; D remains ambiguous. The ends were cut back, 1 base at V and 7 bases at J, with 11 bases in the middle. Germline-derived CDR1 and CDR2 are SGHTS and YDEGEE. This CDR3 has 14 amino acids. CDR3 sequence reads: CASSLSHRGEKLFF. The CDR3 DNA reads TGTGCCAGCAGCTTGAGCCATAGAGGTGAAAAACTGTTTTTT.

The V and J genes are TRBV5-1 and TRBJ2-7; TRBD1 aligns across 8 bases. From germline, CDR1 is SGHRS and CDR2 YFSETQ. The CDR3 is 13 amino acids. After removal of 1 base from V and 6 bases from J, the junction contained 3 bases not matched to a gene. The CDR3 sequence is CASSLPDRVEQYF. CDR3 DNA sequence: TGCGCCAGCAGCTTGCCGGACAGGGTCGAGCAGTACTTC.

The chain recombines TRBV6-5 with TRBJ2-7, with D possibly matching TRBD2 (6 bases). V was shortened by 2 bases and J by 2 bases, with 10 bases between the two germline ends. Germline V gene data show CDR1 as MNHEY and CDR2 as SVGAGI. CDR3 size: 14 residues. The CDR3 spells CASSYVGGTYEQYF. The CDR3 nucleotides read TGTGCCAGCAGTTACGTGGGGGGAACCTACGAGCAGTACTTC.